Shown below are 25 T cell receptor beta chains from a single sample sequenced in a study of identical twins. TCRdb re-analysed the 5' RACE reads in MiXCR, keeping a single row per CDR3 protein. Of approximately 700,000 distinct CDR3 sequences listed, 6.1% are singletons. The sequenced material came from naive T cells sorted from blood. These receptors were collected from a man aged 18 to 30 in good health.

This clonotype was counted many times. The J gene is TRBJ2-1, the V gene TRBV7-3; D remains ambiguous. Deletions cut 2 bases from V and 6 bases from J, with 14 bases between. CDR3 size: 15 residues. CDR1 and CDR2 (germline): SGHTA, FQGTGA. The CDR3 nucleotides are TGTGCCAGCAGCTTACTCGGCGCCCAAGGCAATGAGCAGTTCTTC. Translation: CASSLLGAQGNEQFF.

In the case of this clonotype: This clone may be a read error of a much larger clone one base away. The gene calls are TRBV10-3 and TRBJ2-3; D gene unclear. Per the germline V gene, CDR1 is ENHRY and CDR2 is SYGVKD. The CDR3 totals 15 residues. This CDR3 is CAINETAVSTDTQYF. CDR3 in DNA: TGTGCCATCAATGAGACGGCGGTAAGCACAGATACGCAGTATTTT.

The table lists this clonotype with many counts. The J gene is TRBJ2-7, the V gene TRBV5-1; TRBD1 is a possible D gene (6 bases). Between the trimmed V and J ends, which lost 3 bases and 0 bases, there was a span of 10 bases. CDR1 is SGHRS, CDR2 YFSETQ, per germline. The CDR3 runs 14 residues. Here the CDR3 reads CASSWTDYSYEQYF. The CDR3 nucleotides read TGCGCCAGCAGCTGGACAGATTACTCCTACGAGCAGTACTTC.

J is TRBJ1-5 and V is TRBV20-1; TRBD1 matches at 7 bases. The CDR3 is 14 amino acids. V was pared by 6 bases and J by 1 base, with 6 bases of the junction left unmatched. Germline-derived CDR1 and CDR2 are DFQATT and SNEGSKA (reference sequence). The CDR3 DNA reads TGCAGTGCCCCGGACAGGCTAAGCAATCAGCCCCAGCATTTT. Amino acids: CSAPDRLSNQPQHF.

This clonotype turned up a few times. J is TRBJ2-3 and V is TRBV6-5, with 13 positions matching TRBD2. With V trimmed by 4 bases and J by 2 bases, 9 bases remained unmatched. Germline CDR1 MNHEY, CDR2 SVGAGI. The CDR3 runs 18 residues. CDR3: CASSSGLAGLRSTDTQYF. In DNA form, the CDR3 reads TGTGCCAGCAGTTCGGGACTAGCGGGACTCAGATCCACAGATACGCAGTATTTT.

This clonotype showed up many times. The chain carries TRBV6-1 and TRBJ2-1; weak D call: TRBD1 (6 bases). The CDR3 is 16 residues long. Germline V gives CDR1 MNHNS, CDR2 SASEGT. Trimming left V 5 bases short and J 6 bases short, with 20 bases between. The DNA of the CDR3 is TGTGCCAGCAGTCAGGGACGACGCTTACAGGGCAATGAGCAGTTCTTC. Translating gives CASSQGRRLQGNEQFF.

This clonotype was detected only a few times. This chain connects TRBV7-9 to TRBJ1-1, with D unresolved. The CDR3 runs 10 residues. V lost 5 bases to trimming and J lost 9 bases, with 7 bases between them. Per germline, CDR1 SEHNR and CDR2 FQNEAQ (reference sequence). The chain's CDR3 is CASSHIKAFF. Here the CDR3 DNA reads TGTGCCAGCAGCCATATCAAAGCTTTCTTT. The full variable domain, with the rest looked up from reference TRBV7-9 and TRBJ1-1, is DTGVSQNPRHKITKRGQNVTFRCDPISEHNRLYWYRQTLGQGPEFLTYFQNEAQLEKSRLLSDRFSAERPKGSFSTLEIQRTEQGDSAMYLCASSHIKAFFGQGTRLTVV.

This clonotype occurred many times. The chain is built from TRBV9 and TRBJ2-6; D could derive from TRBD1 or TRBD2 (5 bases each). CDR3 length: 17 residues. Trimming removed 1 base from V and 2 bases from J, with 13 bases in between. Germline CDR1 SGDLS, CDR2 YYNGEE. As DNA, the CDR3 is TGTGCCAGCAGCGTAACGATGCAGGGAGCTGGGGCCAACGTCCTGACTTTC. Amino acid sequence: CASSVTMQGAGANVLTF. Using reference TRBV9 and TRBJ2-6 for the parts outside the CDR3, the full variable domain is DSGVTQTPKHLITATGQRVTLRCSPRSGDLSVYWYQQSLDQGLQFLIQYYNGEERAKGNILERFSAQQFPDLHSELNLSSLELGDSALYFCASSVTMQGAGANVLTFGAGSRLTVL.

V is TRBV7-6 and J is TRBJ2-5; 15 positions match TRBD2. CDR3 size: 16 residues. V dropped 6 bases and J dropped 5; count of bases not matched to a gene: 7. Germline V gives CDR1 SGHVS, CDR2 FNYEAQ. The DNA of the CDR3 is TGTGCCAGCAGAGGACTAGCGGGAGGGCCCGGGGAGACCCAGTACTTC. It specifies CASRGLAGGPGETQYF.

This clonotype showed up many times. The genes are TRBV5-1 and TRBJ1-1, with unresolved D. CDR3 length: 13 amino acids. Germline V gene data show CDR1 as SGHRS and CDR2 as YFSETQ. Trimming stripped 2 bases from V and 0 bases from J, with 5 bases between. CDR3 region: CASSFTMNTEAFF. The CDR3 DNA is TGCGCCAGCAGCTTCACCATGAACACTGAAGCTTTCTTT.

This clonotype was counted at least ten times. The chain joins TRBV20-1 to TRBJ2-3; TRBD2 aligns across 11 bases. V was pared by 3 bases and J by 3 bases, with 2 bases of the junction left unmatched. CDR3 length equals 14 residues. CDR1 DFQATT and CDR2 SNEGSKA come from the germline V gene (reference sequence). For the CDR3, the DNA is TGCAGTGCTAGTCGACTAGCGGGGACAGATACGCAGTATTTT. Protein sequence: CSASRLAGTDTQYF.

This clonotype occurred many times. This rearrangement joins TRBV9 to TRBJ1-2; weak D call: TRBD1 (5 bases). The ends were cut back, 0 bases at V and 8 bases at J, with 14 bases in the middle. Germline lookup yields CDR1 SGDLS and CDR2 YYNGEE. This CDR3 contains 14 residues. As DNA, the CDR3 is TGTGCCAGCAGCGTAGATCAGGGTTCGGGCGGCTACACCTTC. It is translated as CASSVDQGSGGYTF.

This clonotype was seen many times. The CDR3, as DNA: TGCGCCAGCAGCCAACTCGCCGCTAGCGGGAATTACGAGCAGTTCTTC. Amino acid sequence: CASSQLAASGNYEQFF. The rearrangement uses TRBV4-3 and TRBJ2-1; 9 bases match TRBD2. After removal of 2 bases from V and 10 bases from J, the junction contained 12 bases not matched to a gene. The germline gives CDR1 LGHNA, CDR2 YSLEER. CDR3 length equals 16 residues.

This clonotype has a count of ten or more. The chain recombines TRBV12-3 or TRBV12-4 with TRBJ2-5; D might be TRBD1 or TRBD2, each matching 5 bases. The CDR3 is made up of 12 amino acids. Trimming shortened V by 4 bases and J by 5 bases, and 8 bases separated the two germline ends. CDR3 sequence: CASSWGMETQYF. The CDR3 coding sequence is TGTGCCAGCAGTTGGGGGATGGAGACCCAGTACTTC.

This sequence joins TRBV6-5 and TRBJ1-1; D call uncertain. Deletions cut 10 bases from V and 0 bases from J, with 9 bases between. The CDR3 runs 12 residues. Germline CDR1 is MNHEY and CDR2 is SVGAGI. The CDR3 is CATLAVNTEAFF. CDR3 DNA: TGTGCCACCTTGGCGGTGAACACTGAAGCTTTCTTT.

The table lists this clonotype with many counts. The V call is TRBV4-2, the J call TRBJ2-2; no firm D call. Germline loops: CDR1 LGHNA, CDR2 YNFKEQ. This CDR3 has 14 residues. V lost 0 bases to trimming and J lost 6 bases, with 8 bases between them. The CDR3 bases are TGTGCCAGCAGCCAAGAATCTAGTTCCGGGGAGCTGTTTTTT. Translated, it gives CASSQESSSGELFF.

This clonotype was detected a few times. This sequence joins TRBV20-1 and TRBJ2-1; 15 bases line up with TRBD2. This CDR3 comprises 17 residues. Germline V gene lookup returns CDR1 DFQATT and CDR2 SNEGSKA (reference sequence). Germline trimming cut 1 base from V and 9 bases from J; bases unmatched to any gene: 10. The CDR3 bases are TGCAGTGCTAGAGCAAGCTACAGGACTAGCGGGAGGGCTGAGCAGTTCTTC. Translated, it gives CSARASYRTSGRAEQFF.

This clonotype showed up many times. J is TRBJ2-5 and V is TRBV12-3 or TRBV12-4; 8 nucleotides line up with TRBD2. V was pared by 2 bases and J by 4 bases, with 6 bases of the junction left unmatched. This CDR3 contains 15 residues. CDR3 region: CASSLKSGSPETQYF. In DNA form, the CDR3 reads TGTGCCAGCAGTTTAAAAAGCGGGAGTCCAGAGACCCAGTACTTC.

This clonotype appeared many times. This sequence joins TRBV20-1 and TRBJ2-5, with D uncertain. The V gene's germline CDR1 is DFQATT and CDR2 SNEGSKA (reference sequence). CDR3 size: 13 residues. V lost 2 bases and J 3 bases, leaving 10 bases between the germline ends. The CDR3 reads CSARPTPKETQYF. The CDR3 DNA follows: TGCAGTGCTAGACCCACGCCGAAAGAGACCCAGTACTTC.

V and J are TRBV28 and TRBJ2-1; TRBD2 aligns across 11 bases. Germline-derived CDR1 and CDR2 are MDHEN and SYDVKM. Germline trimming cut 2 bases from V and 4 bases from J; bases unmatched to any gene: 4. This CDR3 is 16 amino acids long. The CDR3 nucleotides are TGTGCCAGCAGTTTAAAACTAGCGGGGGCTTACAATGAGCAGTTCTTC. Amino acid sequence: CASSLKLAGAYNEQFF.

This rearrangement joins TRBV19 to TRBJ1-1, with a possible D match to TRBD1 (5 bases). In germline, CDR1 is LNHDA, CDR2 SQIVND (reference sequence). This CDR3 is built from 15 residues. V lost 2 bases and J lost 5, with 15 bases in between. The CDR3: CASSIIGRGGTEAFF. CDR3 DNA sequence: TGTGCCAGTAGTATAATCGGAAGGGGCGGAACTGAAGCTTTCTTT.

This clonotype was detected only a few times. This sequence joins TRBV15 and TRBJ2-3, with D tentatively TRBD2 (5 bases). Trimming pared 0 bases from V and 2 bases from J, leaving 15 bases between. In germline, CDR1 is LNHNV, CDR2 YYDKDF (reference sequence). CDR3 length equals 17 residues. Here the CDR3 DNA reads TGTGCCACCAGCAGAGATAGGAGGCTTGGGATCACAGATACGCAGTATTTT. Amino acids: CATSRDRRLGITDTQYF.

In its sample, this clonotype was seen a few times. The rearrangement uses TRBV12-3 or TRBV12-4 and TRBJ2-7; 7 nucleotides match TRBD2. With V trimmed by 5 bases and J by 6 bases, 13 bases remained unmatched. The CDR3 is 15 residues long. This CDR3 reads CASSPGLGGLREQYF. For the CDR3, the DNA is TGTGCCAGCAGTCCTGGACTAGGAGGATTGCGCGAGCAGTACTTC.

This clonotype was observed at least ten times. The chain uses TRBV7-9 and TRBJ2-5; D is unresolved. V lost 8 bases, J lost 5 bases, and 6 bases lay in between. The CDR3 totals 10 residues. Germline lookup yields CDR1 SEHNR and CDR2 FQNEAQ (reference sequence). CDR3 in amino acids: CASGVETQYF. In DNA, the CDR3 is TGTGCCAGCGGAGTGGAGACCCAGTACTTC.

This chain links TRBV6-2 or TRBV6-3 with TRBJ2-1, with TRBD2 matching 10 bases. The germline V gene encodes CDR1 MNHEY and CDR2 SVGEGT. The V gene end was trimmed by 6 bases and the J gene end by 6 bases; junction bases not matched to a gene: 11. This CDR3 comprises 16 residues. The CDR3 loop is CASRIPTSGCINEQFF. CDR3 coding DNA: TGTGCCAGCAGGATACCGACTAGCGGGTGTATCAATGAGCAGTTCTTC.